Sequencing of this TCR beta chain was carried out in a study of CD8 T cells in Susac syndrome. From blood CD8+ and CD4+ T cells, TCR beta sequences were generated. CD8+ and CD4+ T cells were negatively isolated; TEMRA cells were FACS-enriched. With random hexamers, reverse transcription was performed on roughly 0.5 to 1 ug of RNA. MiXCR, applied by TCRdb to the immunoSEQ multiplex PCR reads, yields one record per CDR3 protein. The data show about 160,000 distinct CDR3 sequences, around 93% seen once. Trimming stripped 10 bases from V and 0 bases from J, with 16 bases between. Per the germline V gene, CDR1 is SNHLY and CDR2 is FYNNEI. The CDR3 runs 16 residues.

The sequencing input was CD4+ T cells from PBMCs. The TCR comes from a human donor in good health. The chain joins TRBV2 to TRBJ2-6; D remains unclear. CDR3 residues: CAIHMTRLSGANVLTF. The CDR3 nucleotides are TGTGCCATCCACATGACAAGACTCTCTGGGGCCAACGTCCTGACTTTC.